The rows below give T cell receptor beta chains drawn from one sample of a study of CD8 T cells in ankylosing spondylitis. TCRdb fed the 5' RACE reads into MiXCR, producing one record per CDR3 protein. The sample lists tens of thousands of distinct CDR3 sequences, roughly 27% occurring once. The sample was blood, either unsorted or a sorted T cell fraction (not recorded which). All receptors derive from a male donor with ankylosing spondylitis or in good health (not recorded which). The CDR3 runs from the conserved cysteine through the conserved F or W. The D gene is left open where the match is weak. A clone size is listed for some rows: how often the clone was seen (once, few, many), or a class if it is expanded.

clone size: few
D gene: TRBD1
V gene: TRBV20-1
J gene: TRBJ2-3
CDR3 protein: CSATKTGKGDTQYF
CDR3 DNA: TGCAGTGCTACGAAGACAGGGAAAGGGGATACGCAGTATTTT

clone size: once
D gene: .
V gene: TRBV3-1
J gene: TRBJ1-1
CDR3 protein: CASSQNQGRKNTEAFF
CDR3 DNA: TGTGCCAGCAGCCAAAATCAGGGACGGAAAAACACTGAAGCTTTCTTT

clone size: .
D gene: .
V gene: TRBV20-1
J gene: TRBJ1-4
CDR3 protein: CSASFHSSEKLFF
CDR3 DNA: TGCAGTGCTAGCTTCCACTCAAGTGAAAAACTGTTTTTT

clone size: .
D gene: .
V gene: TRBV7-3
J gene: TRBJ2-2
CDR3 protein: CASSQLPGPTGELFF
CDR3 DNA: TGTGCCAGCAGCCAACTCCCCGGGCCCACCGGGGAGCTGTTTTTT

clone size: .
D gene: TRBD1
V gene: TRBV6-6
J gene: TRBJ1-4
CDR3 protein: CASSGTDEKLFF
CDR3 DNA: TGTGCCAGCAGCGGGACAGATGAAAAACTGTTTTTT

clone size: many
D gene: TRBD1
V gene: TRBV20-1
J gene: TRBJ1-6
CDR3 protein: CSAREDRGNSPLHF
CDR3 DNA: TGCAGTGCTAGAGAGGACAGGGGAAATTCACCCCTCCACTTT

clone size: many
D gene: .
V gene: TRBV29-1
J gene: TRBJ1-3
CDR3 protein: CSAWAGRSSGNTIYF
CDR3 DNA: TGCAGCGCTTGGGCTGGACGTAGCTCTGGAAACACCATATATTTT

clone size: few
D gene: .
V gene: TRBV29-1
J gene: TRBJ1-2
CDR3 protein: CSVRGGYGYTF
CDR3 DNA: TGCAGCGTTAGAGGGGGATATGGCTACACCTTC

clone size: .
D gene: .
V gene: TRBV5-1
J gene: TRBJ1-2
CDR3 protein: CASSPRTASNYGYTF
CDR3 DNA: TGCGCCAGCAGCCCAAGGACAGCCTCTAACTATGGCTACACCTTC

clone size: once
D gene: .
V gene: TRBV29-1
J gene: TRBJ1-2
CDR3 protein: CSVEKGSGRVYGYTF
CDR3 DNA: TGCAGCGTTGAAAAAGGGAGCGGCCGAGTCTATGGCTACACCTTC

clone size: .
D gene: .
V gene: TRBV12-3/TRBV12-4
J gene: TRBJ1-3
CDR3 protein: CASRLGAGNTIYF
CDR3 DNA: TGTGCCAGCAGGCTAGGCGCTGGAAACACCATATATTTT

clone size: .
D gene: TRBD2
V gene: TRBV5-1
J gene: TRBJ2-7
CDR3 protein: CASGRTRNYEQYF
CDR3 DNA: TGCGCCAGCGGTAGGACTAGGAACTACGAGCAGTACTTC

clone size: .
D gene: TRBD2
V gene: TRBV5-1
J gene: TRBJ2-1
CDR3 protein: CASSLPDRLAGRLDEQFF
CDR3 DNA: TGCGCCAGCAGCTTACCGGACAGACTAGCGGGAAGACTCGATGAGCAGTTCTTC

clone size: many
D gene: .
V gene: TRBV28
J gene: TRBJ1-1
CDR3 protein: CASSALGGTEAFF
CDR3 DNA: TGTGCCAGCAGTGCCCTGGGGGGCACTGAAGCTTTCTTT

clone size: .
D gene: .
V gene: TRBV7-2
J gene: TRBJ2-5
CDR3 protein: CASSSGLPNQETQYF
CDR3 DNA: TGTGCCAGCAGCTCCGGACTTCCAAATCAAGAGACCCAGTACTTC

clone size: few
D gene: .
V gene: TRBV5-6
J gene: TRBJ2-3
CDR3 protein: CASSLSSGDTQYF
CDR3 DNA: TGTGCCAGCAGCTTGTCTTCGGGGGATACGCAGTATTTT

clone size: few
D gene: .
V gene: TRBV12-5
J gene: TRBJ2-3
CDR3 protein: CASGTLGADTQYF
CDR3 DNA: TGTGCTAGTGGGACTCTTGGGGCAGATACGCAGTATTTT

clone size: few
D gene: .
V gene: TRBV12-3/TRBV12-4
J gene: TRBJ2-2
CDR3 protein: CASRPRSLGRHNTGELFF
CDR3 DNA: TGTGCCAGCAGGCCCCGGAGTTTAGGCAGACATAACACCGGGGAGCTGTTTTTT

clone size: .
D gene: .
V gene: TRBV5-1
J gene: TRBJ2-6
CDR3 protein: CASSLTGRNSGANVLTF
CDR3 DNA: TGCGCCAGCAGCCTGACAGGTCGTAACTCTGGGGCCAACGTCCTGACTTTC

clone size: .
D gene: TRBD2
V gene: TRBV3-1
J gene: TRBJ2-3
CDR3 protein: CASSQGLLAGGRDTQYF
CDR3 DNA: TGTGCCAGCAGCCAAGGCTTACTAGCGGGGGGCCGGGATACGCAGTATTTT